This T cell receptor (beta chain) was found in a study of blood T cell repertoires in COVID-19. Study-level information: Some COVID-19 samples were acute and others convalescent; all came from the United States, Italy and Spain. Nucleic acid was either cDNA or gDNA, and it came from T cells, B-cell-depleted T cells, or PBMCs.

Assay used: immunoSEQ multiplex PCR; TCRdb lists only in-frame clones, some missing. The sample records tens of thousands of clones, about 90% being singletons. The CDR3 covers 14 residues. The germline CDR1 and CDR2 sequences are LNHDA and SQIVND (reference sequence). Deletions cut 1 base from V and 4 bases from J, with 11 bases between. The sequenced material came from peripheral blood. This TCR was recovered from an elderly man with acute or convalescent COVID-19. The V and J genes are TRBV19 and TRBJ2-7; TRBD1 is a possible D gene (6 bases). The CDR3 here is CASSIGAGDYEQYF. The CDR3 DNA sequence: TGTGCCAGTAGTATAGGGGCAGGGGATTACGAGCAGTACTTC.